The entry below describes one T cell receptor beta chain. The sample is drawn from a study of T cell changes during pregnancy in multiple sclerosis. The V gene's germline CDR1 is SGHTA and CDR2 FQGNSA. The CDR3 has 15 amino acids. With 5 bases removed from V and 0 bases from J, the gap between germline ends came to 11 bases. Profiled with immunoSEQ multiplex PCR; TCRdb holds only in-frame clones, not every one. The sample has 55,000 to 85,000 clones, more than 80% seen once. Here the sequenced sample was peripheral blood, taken in the third trimester of pregnancy. The sequence derives from a female donor with multiple sclerosis, enrolled in a pregnancy study. J is TRBJ2-1 and V is TRBV7-2; D is possibly TRBD2 (6 bases). The CDR3 sequence is CASSQGRPSYNEQFF. In DNA form, the CDR3 reads TGTGCCAGCAGCCAAGGGAGGCCCTCCTACAATGAGCAGTTCTTC.